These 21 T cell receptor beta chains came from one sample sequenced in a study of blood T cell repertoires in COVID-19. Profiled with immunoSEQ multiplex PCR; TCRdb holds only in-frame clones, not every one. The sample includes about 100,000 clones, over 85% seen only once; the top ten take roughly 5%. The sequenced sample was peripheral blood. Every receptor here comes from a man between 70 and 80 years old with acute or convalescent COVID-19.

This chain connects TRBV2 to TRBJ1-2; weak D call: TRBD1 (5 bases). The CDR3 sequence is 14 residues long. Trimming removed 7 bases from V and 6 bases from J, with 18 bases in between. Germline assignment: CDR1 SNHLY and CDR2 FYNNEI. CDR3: CASTTQGIDDGYTF. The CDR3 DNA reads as TGTGCCAGCACTACGCAGGGAATTGACGATGGCTACACCTTC.

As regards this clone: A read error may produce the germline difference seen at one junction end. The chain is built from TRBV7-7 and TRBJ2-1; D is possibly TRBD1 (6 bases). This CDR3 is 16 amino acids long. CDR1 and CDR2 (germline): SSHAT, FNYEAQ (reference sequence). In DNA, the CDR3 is TGTGCCAGCAGCCTAGCCGGCCAGGGGATAGACAATGAGCAGTTCTTC. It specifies CASSLAGQGIDNEQFF.

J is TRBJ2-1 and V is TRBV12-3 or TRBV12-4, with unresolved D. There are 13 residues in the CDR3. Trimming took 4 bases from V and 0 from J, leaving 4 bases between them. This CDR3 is CASSSVSYNEQFF. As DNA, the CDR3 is TGTGCCAGCAGTTCGGTCTCCTACAATGAGCAGTTCTTC.

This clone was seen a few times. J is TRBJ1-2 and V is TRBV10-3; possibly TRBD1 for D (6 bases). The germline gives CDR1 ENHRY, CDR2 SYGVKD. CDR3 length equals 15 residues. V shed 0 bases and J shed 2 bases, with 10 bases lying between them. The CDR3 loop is CAISESDSRNYGYTF. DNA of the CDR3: TGTGCCATCAGTGAGTCGGACAGTAGGAACTATGGCTACACCTTC.

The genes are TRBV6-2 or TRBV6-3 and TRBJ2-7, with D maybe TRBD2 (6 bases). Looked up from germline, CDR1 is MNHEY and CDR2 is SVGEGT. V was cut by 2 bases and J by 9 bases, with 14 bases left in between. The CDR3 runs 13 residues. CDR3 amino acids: CASSYLPSAGQYF. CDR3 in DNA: TGTGCCAGCAGTTACCTCCCCTCAGCGGGGCAGTACTTC.

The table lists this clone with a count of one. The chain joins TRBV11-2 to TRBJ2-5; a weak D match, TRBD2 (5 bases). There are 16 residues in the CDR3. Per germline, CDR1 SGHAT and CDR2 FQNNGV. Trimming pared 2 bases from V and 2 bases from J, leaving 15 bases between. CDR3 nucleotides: TGTGCCAGCAGCTTAATGGGTCGACTACTTCAAGAGACCCAGTACTTC. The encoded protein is CASSLMGRLLQETQYF.

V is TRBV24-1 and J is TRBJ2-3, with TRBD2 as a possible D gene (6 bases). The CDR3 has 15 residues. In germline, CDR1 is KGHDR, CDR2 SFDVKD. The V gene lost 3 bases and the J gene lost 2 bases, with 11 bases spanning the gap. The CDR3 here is CATSDRSGLTDTQYF. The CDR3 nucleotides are TGTGCCACCAGTGATAGAAGCGGGCTCACAGATACGCAGTATTTT.

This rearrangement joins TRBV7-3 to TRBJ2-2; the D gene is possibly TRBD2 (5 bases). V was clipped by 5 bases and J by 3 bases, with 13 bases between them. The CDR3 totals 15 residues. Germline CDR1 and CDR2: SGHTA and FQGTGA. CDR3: CASSPTASYTGELFF. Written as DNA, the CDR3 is TGTGCCAGCAGCCCCACCGCTAGCTACACCGGGGAGCTGTTTTTT.

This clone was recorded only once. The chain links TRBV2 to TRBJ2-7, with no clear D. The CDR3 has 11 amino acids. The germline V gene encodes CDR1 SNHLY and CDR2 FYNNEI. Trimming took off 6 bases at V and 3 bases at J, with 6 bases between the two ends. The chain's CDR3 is CASRTFYEQYF. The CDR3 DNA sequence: TGTGCCAGCAGGACTTTCTACGAGCAGTACTTC.

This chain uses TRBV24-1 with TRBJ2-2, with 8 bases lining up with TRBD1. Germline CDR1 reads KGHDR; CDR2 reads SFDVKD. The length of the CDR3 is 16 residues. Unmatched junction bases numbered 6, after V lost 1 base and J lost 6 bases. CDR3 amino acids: CATSDFVTGVAGELFF. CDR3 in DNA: TGTGCCACCAGTGATTTTGTGACAGGGGTCGCCGGGGAGCTGTTTTTT.

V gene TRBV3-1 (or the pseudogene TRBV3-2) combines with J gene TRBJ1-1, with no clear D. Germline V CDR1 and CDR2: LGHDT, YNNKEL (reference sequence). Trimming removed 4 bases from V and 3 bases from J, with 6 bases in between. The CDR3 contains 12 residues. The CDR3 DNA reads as TGTGCCAGCAGCCTGGACTACACTGAAGCTTTCTTT. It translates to CASSLDYTEAFF.

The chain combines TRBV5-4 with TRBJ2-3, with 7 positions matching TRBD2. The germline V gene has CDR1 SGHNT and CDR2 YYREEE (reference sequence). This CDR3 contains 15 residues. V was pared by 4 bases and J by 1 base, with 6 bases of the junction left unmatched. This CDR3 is CASSLGGVGTDTQYF. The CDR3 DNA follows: TGTGCCAGCAGCCTGGGGGGGGTGGGCACAGATACGCAGTATTTT.

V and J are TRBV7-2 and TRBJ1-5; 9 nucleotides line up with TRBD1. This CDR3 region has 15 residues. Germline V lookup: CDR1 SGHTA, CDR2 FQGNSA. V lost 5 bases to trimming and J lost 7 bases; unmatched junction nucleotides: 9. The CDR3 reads CASSITGGAGQPQHF. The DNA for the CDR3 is TGTGCCAGCAGCATAACAGGGGGCGCAGGGCAGCCCCAGCATTTT.

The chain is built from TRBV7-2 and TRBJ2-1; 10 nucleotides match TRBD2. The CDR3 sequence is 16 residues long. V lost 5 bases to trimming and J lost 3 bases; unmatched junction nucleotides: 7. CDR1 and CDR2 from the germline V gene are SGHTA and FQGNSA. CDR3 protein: CASSRRTSGNYNEQFF. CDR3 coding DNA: TGTGCCAGCAGCAGGCGGACTAGCGGCAACTACAATGAGCAGTTCTTC. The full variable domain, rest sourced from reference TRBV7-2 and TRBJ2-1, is GAGVSQSPSNKVTEKGKDVELRCDPISGHTALYWYRQSLGQGLEFLIYFQGNSAPDKSGLPSDRFSAERTGGSVSTLTIQRTQQEDSAVYLCASSRRTSGNYNEQFFGPGTRLTVL.

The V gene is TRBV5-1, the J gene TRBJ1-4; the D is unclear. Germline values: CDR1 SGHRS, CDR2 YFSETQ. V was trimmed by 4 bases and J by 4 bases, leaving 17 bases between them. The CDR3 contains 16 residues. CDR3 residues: CASSMTNPLDNEKLFF. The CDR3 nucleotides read TGCGCCAGCAGCATGACAAACCCCTTGGATAATGAAAAACTGTTTTTT.

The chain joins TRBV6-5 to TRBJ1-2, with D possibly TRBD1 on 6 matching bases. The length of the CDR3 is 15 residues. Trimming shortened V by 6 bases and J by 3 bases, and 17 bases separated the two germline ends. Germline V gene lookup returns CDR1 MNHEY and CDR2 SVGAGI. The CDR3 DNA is TGTGCCAGCAGAAGCCCCCGGGACAACTACTATGGCTACACCTTC. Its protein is CASRSPRDNYYGYTF.

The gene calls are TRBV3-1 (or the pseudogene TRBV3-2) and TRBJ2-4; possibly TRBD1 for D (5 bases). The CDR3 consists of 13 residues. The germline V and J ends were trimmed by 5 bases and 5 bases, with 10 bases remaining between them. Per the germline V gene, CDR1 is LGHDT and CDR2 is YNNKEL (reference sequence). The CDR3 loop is CASSREGENIQYF. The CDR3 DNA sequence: TGTGCCAGCAGCAGGGAAGGGGAAAACATTCAGTACTTC.

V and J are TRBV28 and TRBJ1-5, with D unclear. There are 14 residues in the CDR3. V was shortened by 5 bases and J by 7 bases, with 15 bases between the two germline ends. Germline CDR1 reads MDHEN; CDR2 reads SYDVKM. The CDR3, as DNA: TGTGCCAGCAGTCCCCGCCCGGGTAGACAGCCCCAGCATTTT. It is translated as CASSPRPGRQPQHF.

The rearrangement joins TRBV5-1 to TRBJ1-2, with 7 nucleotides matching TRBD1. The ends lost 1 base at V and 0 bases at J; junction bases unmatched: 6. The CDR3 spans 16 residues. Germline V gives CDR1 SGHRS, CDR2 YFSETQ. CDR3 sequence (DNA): TGCGCCAGCAGCTTGAACCCAGGGGGGACTAACTATGGCTACACCTTC. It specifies CASSLNPGGTNYGYTF.

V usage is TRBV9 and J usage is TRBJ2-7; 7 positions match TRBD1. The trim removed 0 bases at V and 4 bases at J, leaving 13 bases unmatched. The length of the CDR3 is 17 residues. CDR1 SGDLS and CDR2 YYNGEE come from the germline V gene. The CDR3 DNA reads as TGTGCCAGCAGCGTAGGATCGGCTGACAGGGCTGGGTACGAGCAGTACTTC. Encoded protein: CASSVGSADRAGYEQYF.

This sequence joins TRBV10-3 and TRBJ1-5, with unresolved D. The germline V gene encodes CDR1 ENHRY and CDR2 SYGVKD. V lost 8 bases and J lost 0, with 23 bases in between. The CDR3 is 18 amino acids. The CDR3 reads CAIPARTRTYYSNQPQHF. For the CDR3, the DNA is TGTGCCATCCCCGCCAGGACTAGGACTTATTATAGCAATCAGCCCCAGCATTTT.